The 6 T cell receptor beta chains listed next were all sequenced from one sample in a study of shared clonotypes between healthy human individuals. Sequenced by immunoSEQ multiplex PCR; TCRdb stores in-frame clones only, minus some. The table includes around 2.1 million clones, just over 90% detected once. CD45RO-negative, CCR7-positively selected cells formed the naive CD8 fraction, excluding terminally differentiated effector memory CD45RA+ cells. The sample taken for sequencing was naive CD8+ T cells from PBMCs. Receptor source: a man aged 18-30 years in good health. Some clones in this sample may be carry-over from other donors' samples.

The J gene is TRBJ2-1, the V gene TRBV4-1, with 7 nucleotides matching TRBD2. CDR3 length: 15 residues. V shed 1 base, J shed 7 bases, and the junction held 7 bases outside the gene matches. Germline CDR1 and CDR2: MGHRA and YSYEKL. CDR3: CASSQVGNGRNEQFF. CDR3 nucleotides: TGCGCCAGCAGCCAAGTCGGTAACGGGAGGAATGAGCAGTTCTTC.

The chain couples TRBV4-1 to TRBJ2-3; TRBD2 matches 8 bases. Per the germline V gene, CDR1 is MGHRA and CDR2 is YSYEKL. V was clipped by 1 base and J by 6 bases; unmatched bases: 12. The CDR3 is 17 amino acids. CDR3 DNA sequence: TGCGCCAGCAGCCAAGGAGACCTAGCGGGTCATACGGATACGCAGTATTTT. Translation: CASSQGDLAGHTDTQYF.

The chain carries TRBV13 and TRBJ2-3, with 8 bases that match TRBD1. The CDR3 totals 16 residues. The germline gives CDR1 PRHDT, CDR2 FYEKMQ (reference sequence). V shed 8 bases and J 2 bases; nucleotides not matched to a gene: 12. CDR3 residues: CASRTRTGSHTDTQYF. CDR3 bases: TGTGCCAGCCGAACTAGGACAGGGTCCCACACAGATACGCAGTATTTT.

J is TRBJ2-7 and V is TRBV12-1. TRBV12-1 is a listed pseudogene. This CDR3 is 15 amino acids long. CDR3 residues: CASSFIRDLRHEQYF. CDR3 DNA: TGTGCCAGCAGCTTTATTAGGGACCTTCGGCACGAGCAGTACTTC.

The V and J genes are TRBV7-9 and TRBJ2-2, with D uncertain. Germline-derived CDR1 and CDR2 are SEHNR and FQNEAQ (reference sequence). V lost 3 bases and J 7 bases, leaving 12 bases between the germline ends. The CDR3 is 14 amino acids. The CDR3 spells CASSLDGWGGELFF. For the CDR3, the DNA is TGTGCCAGCAGCTTGGATGGCTGGGGCGGGGAGCTGTTTTTT.

The V call is TRBV27, the J call TRBJ2-7; the D call may be TRBD1 or TRBD2 (6 bases each). V was shortened by 0 bases and J by 2 bases, with 14 bases between the two germline ends. The germline V gene encodes CDR1 MNHEY and CDR2 SMNVEV (reference sequence). The CDR3 totals 16 residues. CDR3 DNA sequence: TGTGCCAGCAGTTTATCGTCCGGGGGCTACGCCTACGAGCAGTACTTC. This translates into CASSLSSGGYAYEQYF.